This T cell receptor (beta chain) was captured by sequencing in a study of T cells after yellow fever vaccination. A few counts support this clonotype. TCRdb called the 5' RACE reads again in MiXCR, with one record for every CDR3 protein. The repertoire holds about 240,000 distinct CDR3 sequences, with less than 9% as singletons. The starting material was CD4+ T cells sorted from PBMCs, obtained 15 days after the yellow fever booster vaccination. This TCR was recovered from a man aged 25-45 years who received the YFV17D yellow fever vaccine.

The CDR3 coding sequence is TGTGCCAGCAGTGCCTCGCCCCGGTCCTATGGCTACACCTTC. This codes for CASSASPRSYGYTF. J is TRBJ1-2 and V is TRBV25-1; D uncertain. Germline V gene lookup returns CDR1 MGHDK and CDR2 SYGVNS. CDR3 length equals 14 residues. Trimming stripped 4 bases from V and 4 bases from J, with 13 bases between.